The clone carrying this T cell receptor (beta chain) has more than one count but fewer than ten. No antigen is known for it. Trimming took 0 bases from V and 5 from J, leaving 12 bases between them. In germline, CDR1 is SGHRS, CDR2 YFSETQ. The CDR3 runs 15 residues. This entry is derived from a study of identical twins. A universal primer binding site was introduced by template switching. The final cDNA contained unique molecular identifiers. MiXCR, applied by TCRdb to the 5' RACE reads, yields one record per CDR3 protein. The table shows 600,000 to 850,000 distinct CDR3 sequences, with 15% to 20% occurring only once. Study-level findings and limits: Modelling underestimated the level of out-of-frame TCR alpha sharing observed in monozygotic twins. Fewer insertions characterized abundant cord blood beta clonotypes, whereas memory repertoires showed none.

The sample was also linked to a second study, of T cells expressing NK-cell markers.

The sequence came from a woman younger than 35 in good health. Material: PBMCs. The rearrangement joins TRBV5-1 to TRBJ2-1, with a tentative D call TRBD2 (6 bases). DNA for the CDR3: TGCGCCAGCAGCTTGGCAGCGCGGGGCGACAATGAGCAGTTCTTC. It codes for CASSLAARGDNEQFF.